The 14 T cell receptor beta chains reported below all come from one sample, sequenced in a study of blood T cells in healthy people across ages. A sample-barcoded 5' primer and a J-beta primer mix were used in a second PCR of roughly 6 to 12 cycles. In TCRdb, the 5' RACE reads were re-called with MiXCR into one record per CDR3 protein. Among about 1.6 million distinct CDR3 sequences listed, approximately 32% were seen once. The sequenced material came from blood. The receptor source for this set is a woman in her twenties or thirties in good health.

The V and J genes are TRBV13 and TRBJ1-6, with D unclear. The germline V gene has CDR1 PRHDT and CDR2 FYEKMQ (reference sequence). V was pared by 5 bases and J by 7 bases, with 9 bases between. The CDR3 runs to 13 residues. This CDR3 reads CASSVTRNSPLHF. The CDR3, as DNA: TGTGCCAGCAGCGTAACCAGGAATTCACCCCTCCACTTT.

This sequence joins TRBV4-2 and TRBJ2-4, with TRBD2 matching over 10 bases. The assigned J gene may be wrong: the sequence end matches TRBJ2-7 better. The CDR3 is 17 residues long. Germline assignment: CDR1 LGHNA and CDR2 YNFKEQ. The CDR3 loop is CASSQDDLAGVAYEQYF. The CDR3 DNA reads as TGTGCCAGCAGCCAAGACGACCTAGCGGGAGTCGCCTACGAGCAGTACTTC.

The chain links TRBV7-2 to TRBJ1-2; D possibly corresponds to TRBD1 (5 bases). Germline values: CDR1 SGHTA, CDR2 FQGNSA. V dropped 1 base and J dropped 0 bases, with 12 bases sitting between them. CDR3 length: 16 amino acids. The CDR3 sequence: CASSLDVRGANYGYTF. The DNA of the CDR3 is TGTGCCAGCAGCTTAGATGTAAGGGGAGCTAACTATGGCTACACCTTC. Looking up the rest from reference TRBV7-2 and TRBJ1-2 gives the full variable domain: GAGVSQSPSNKVTEKGKDVELRCDPISGHTALYWYRQSLGQGLEFLIYFQGNSAPDKSGLPSDRFSAERTGGSVSTLTIQRTQQEDSAVYLCASSLDVRGANYGYTFGSGTRLTVV.

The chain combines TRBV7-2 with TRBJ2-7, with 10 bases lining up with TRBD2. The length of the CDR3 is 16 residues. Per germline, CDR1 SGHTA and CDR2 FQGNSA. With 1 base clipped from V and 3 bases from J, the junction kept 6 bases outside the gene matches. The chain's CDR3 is CASSLEASGSFYEQYF. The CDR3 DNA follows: TGTGCCAGCAGCTTAGAGGCTAGCGGGAGTTTCTACGAGCAGTACTTC. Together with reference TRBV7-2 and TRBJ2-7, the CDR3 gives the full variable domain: GAGVSQSPSNKVTEKGKDVELRCDPISGHTALYWYRQSLGQGLEFLIYFQGNSAPDKSGLPSDRFSAERTGGSVSTLTIQRTQQEDSAVYLCASSLEASGSFYEQYFGPGTRLTVT.

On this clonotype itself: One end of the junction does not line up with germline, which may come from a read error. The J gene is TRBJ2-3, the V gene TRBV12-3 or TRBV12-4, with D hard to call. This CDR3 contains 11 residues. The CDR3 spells CASSVVDTRYF. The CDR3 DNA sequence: TGTGCCAGCAGTGTGGTCGATACGCGGTATTTT.

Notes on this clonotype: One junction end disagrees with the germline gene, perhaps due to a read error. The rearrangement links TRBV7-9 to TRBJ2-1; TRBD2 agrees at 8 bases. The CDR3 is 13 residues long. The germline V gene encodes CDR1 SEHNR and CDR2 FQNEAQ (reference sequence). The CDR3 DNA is TGTGCCAACAGCTCCCGGGAGGGTTATGAGCAGTTCTTC. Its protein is CANSSREGYEQFF.

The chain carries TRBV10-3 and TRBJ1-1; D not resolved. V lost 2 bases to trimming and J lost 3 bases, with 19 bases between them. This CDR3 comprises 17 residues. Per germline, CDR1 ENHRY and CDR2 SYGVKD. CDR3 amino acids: CAISERASRRVYTEAFF. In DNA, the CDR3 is TGTGCCATCAGTGAGAGAGCCTCCCGGCGAGTTTACACTGAAGCTTTCTTT.

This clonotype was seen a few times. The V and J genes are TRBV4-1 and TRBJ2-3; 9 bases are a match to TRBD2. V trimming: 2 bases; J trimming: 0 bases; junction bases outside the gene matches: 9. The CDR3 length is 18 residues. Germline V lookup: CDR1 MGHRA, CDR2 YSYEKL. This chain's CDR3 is CASSQYPLAGGSTDTQYF. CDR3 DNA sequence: TGCGCCAGCAGCCAATACCCGCTTGCGGGAGGGAGCACAGATACGCAGTATTTT.

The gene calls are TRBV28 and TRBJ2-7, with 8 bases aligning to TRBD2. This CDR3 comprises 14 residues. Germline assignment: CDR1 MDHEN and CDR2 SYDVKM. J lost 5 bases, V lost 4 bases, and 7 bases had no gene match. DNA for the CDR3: TGTGCCAGCAGTTCTCTCGGACTAGCAGACGAGCAGTACTTC. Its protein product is CASSSLGLADEQYF.

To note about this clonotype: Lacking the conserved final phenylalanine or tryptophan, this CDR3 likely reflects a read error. CDR3 residues: CSARGAGASTDTQYL. CDR3 coding DNA: TGCAGTGCTAGAGGAGCGGGAGCTAGCACAGATACGCAGTATTTG. The chain employs TRBV20-1 and TRBJ2-3; 8 nucleotides line up with TRBD2. From germline, CDR1 is DFQATT and CDR2 SNEGSKA (reference sequence). The length of the CDR3 is 15 residues. The junction had 3 bases not matched to a gene; V was cut back by 1 base and J by 0 bases.

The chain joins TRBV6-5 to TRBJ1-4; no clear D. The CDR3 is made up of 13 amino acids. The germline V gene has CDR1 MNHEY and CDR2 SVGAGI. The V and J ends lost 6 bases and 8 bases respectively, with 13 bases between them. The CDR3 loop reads CASSQTSGEKLFF. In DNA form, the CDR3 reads TGTGCCAGCAGCCAGACCTCGGGGGAAAAACTGTTTTTT.

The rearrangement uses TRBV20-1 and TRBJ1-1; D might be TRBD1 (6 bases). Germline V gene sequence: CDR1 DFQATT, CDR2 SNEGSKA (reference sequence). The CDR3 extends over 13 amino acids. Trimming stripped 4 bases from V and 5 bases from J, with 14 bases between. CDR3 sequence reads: CSATRTRGTEAFF. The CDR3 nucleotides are TGCAGTGCTACCCGGACGAGGGGGACTGAAGCTTTCTTT.

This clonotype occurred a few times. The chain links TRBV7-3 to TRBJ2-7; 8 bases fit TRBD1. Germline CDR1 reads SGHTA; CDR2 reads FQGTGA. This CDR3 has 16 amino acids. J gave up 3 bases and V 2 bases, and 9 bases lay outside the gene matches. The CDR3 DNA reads TGTGCCAGCAGCTTAGGCCCCGTTGGACAGGGCTACGAGCAGTACTTC. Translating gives CASSLGPVGQGYEQYF.

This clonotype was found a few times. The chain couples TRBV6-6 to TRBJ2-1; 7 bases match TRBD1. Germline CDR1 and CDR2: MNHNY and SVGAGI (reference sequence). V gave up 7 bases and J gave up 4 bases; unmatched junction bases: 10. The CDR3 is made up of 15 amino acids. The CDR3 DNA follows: TGTGCCAGCAACCCGGGGACAGAGACATACAATGAGCAGTTCTTC. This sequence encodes CASNPGTETYNEQFF.